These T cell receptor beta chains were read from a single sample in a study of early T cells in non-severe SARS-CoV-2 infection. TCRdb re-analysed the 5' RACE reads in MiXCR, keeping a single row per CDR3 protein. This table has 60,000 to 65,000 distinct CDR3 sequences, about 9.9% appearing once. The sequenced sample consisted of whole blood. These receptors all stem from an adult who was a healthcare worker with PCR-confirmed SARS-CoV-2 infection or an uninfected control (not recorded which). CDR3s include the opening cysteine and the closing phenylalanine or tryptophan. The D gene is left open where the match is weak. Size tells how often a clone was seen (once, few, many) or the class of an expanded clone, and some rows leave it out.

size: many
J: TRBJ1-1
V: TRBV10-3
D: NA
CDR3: CAINPGGAGTEAFF
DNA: TGTGCCATCAACCCGGGGGGGGCAGGTACTGAAGCTTTCTTT

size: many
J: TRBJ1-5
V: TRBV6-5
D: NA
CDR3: CASSYTGTGGHQPQHF
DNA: TGTGCCAGCAGTTATACCGGGACGGGCGGACATCAGCCCCAGCATTTT

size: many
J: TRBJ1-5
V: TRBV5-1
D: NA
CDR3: CASSLGQSGQPQHF
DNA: TGCGCCAGCAGCTTGGGACAATCCGGTCAGCCCCAGCATTTT

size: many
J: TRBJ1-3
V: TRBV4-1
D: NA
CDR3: CASSQETVRSGNTIYF
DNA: TGCGCCAGCAGCCAAGAAACCGTCCGCTCTGGAAACACCATATATTTT

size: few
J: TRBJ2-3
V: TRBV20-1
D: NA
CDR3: CSARSASSPLDTQYF
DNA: TGCAGTGCTAGGAGCGCCTCCTCCCCATTAGATACGCAGTATTTT

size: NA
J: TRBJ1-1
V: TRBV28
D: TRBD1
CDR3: CASSPLDRDYTEAFF
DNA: TGTGCCAGCAGCCCGTTAGACAGGGATTACACTGAAGCTTTCTTT

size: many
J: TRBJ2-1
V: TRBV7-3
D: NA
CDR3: CASSLTSNYNEQFF
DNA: TGTGCCAGCAGCTTAACGTCGAACTACAATGAGCAGTTCTTC

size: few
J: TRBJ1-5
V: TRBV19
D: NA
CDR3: CASRADRFSNQPQHF
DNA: TGTGCCAGTAGGGCGGACAGATTTTCCAATCAGCCCCAGCATTTT

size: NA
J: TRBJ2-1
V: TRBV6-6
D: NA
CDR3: CASTERGTHNEQFF
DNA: TGTGCCAGCACCGAGAGGGGGACACACAATGAGCAGTTCTTC

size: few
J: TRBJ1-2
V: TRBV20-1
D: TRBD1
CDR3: CSANPGQGAPLRGYTF
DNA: TGCAGTGCTAATCCGGGACAGGGGGCCCCCCTACGCGGCTACACCTTC

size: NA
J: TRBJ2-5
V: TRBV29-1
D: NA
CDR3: CSVGGQLQETQYF
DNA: TGCAGCGTCGGGGGGCAGCTCCAAGAGACCCAGTACTTC

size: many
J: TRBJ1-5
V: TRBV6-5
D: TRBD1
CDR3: CASSSSGTGHQPQHF
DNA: TGTGCCAGCAGTTCATCCGGGACAGGGCATCAGCCCCAGCATTTT

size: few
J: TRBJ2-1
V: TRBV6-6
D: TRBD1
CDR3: CASDSGQPTDNEQFF
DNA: TGTGCCAGCGACTCGGGACAGCCTACCGACAATGAGCAGTTCTTC

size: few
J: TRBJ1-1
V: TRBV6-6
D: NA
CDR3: CASSYDGNTEVFF
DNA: TGTGCCAGCAGTTACGACGGGAACACTGAAGTTTTCTTT

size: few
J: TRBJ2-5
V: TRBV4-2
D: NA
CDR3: CASSQGSSEGETQYF
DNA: TGTGCCAGCAGCCAAGGTTCTAGCGAAGGGGAGACCCAGTACTTC

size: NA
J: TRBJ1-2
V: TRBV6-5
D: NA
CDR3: CASNGDYGYTF
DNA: TGTGCCAGCAACGGGGACTATGGCTACACCTTC

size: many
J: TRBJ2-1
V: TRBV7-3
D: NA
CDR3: CASSLNPGYNEQFF
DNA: TGTGCCAGCAGCTTAAATCCAGGTTACAATGAGCAGTTCTTC

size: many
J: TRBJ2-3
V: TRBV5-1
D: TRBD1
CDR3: CASSPDRPRTDTQYF
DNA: TGCGCCAGCAGCCCGGACAGGCCACGCACAGATACGCAGTATTTT

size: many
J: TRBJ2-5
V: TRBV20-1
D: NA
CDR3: CSARDPRGSTQYF
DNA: TGCAGTGCTAGAGATCCCAGGGGCTCGACCCAGTACTTC

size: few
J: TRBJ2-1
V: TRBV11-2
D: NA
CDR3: CASSPTGSSYNEQFF
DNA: TGTGCCAGCAGCCCCACCGGGAGCTCCTACAATGAGCAGTTCTTC

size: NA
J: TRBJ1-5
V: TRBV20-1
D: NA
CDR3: CSARDSRSNQPQHF
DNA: TGCAGTGCTAGGGACAGTCGTAGCAATCAGCCCCAGCATTTT

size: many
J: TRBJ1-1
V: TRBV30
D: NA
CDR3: CAWMPGVAEAFF
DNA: TGTGCCTGGATGCCAGGAGTCGCTGAAGCTTTCTTT

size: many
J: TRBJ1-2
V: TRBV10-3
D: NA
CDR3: CAISEFDGYTF
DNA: TGTGCCATCAGTGAATTCGACGGCTACACCTTC

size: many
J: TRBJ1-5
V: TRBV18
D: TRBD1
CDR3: CASSPRDSSNQPQHF
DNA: TGTGCCAGCTCACCACGGGACAGTAGCAATCAGCCCCAGCATTTT

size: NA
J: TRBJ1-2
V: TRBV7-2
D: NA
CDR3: CASSNQGTPLGYTF
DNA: TGTGCCAGCAGCAACCAGGGGACACCCTTGGGCTACACCTTC

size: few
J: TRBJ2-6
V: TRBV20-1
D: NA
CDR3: CSATEGLGPNSGANVLTF
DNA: TGCAGTGCTACCGAAGGACTGGGACCGAACTCTGGGGCCAACGTCCTGACTTTC

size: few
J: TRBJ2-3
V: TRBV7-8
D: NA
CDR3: CASSFLTGQLDTQYF
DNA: TGTGCCAGCAGCTTTCTCACAGGTCAACTGGATACGCAGTATTTT

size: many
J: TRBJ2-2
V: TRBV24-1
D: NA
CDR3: CATRNGPAGELFF
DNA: TGTGCCACCCGGAACGGACCGGCCGGGGAGCTGTTTTTT

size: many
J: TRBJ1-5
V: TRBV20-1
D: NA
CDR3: CSGLPGHLNQPQHF
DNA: TGCAGTGGTCTACCGGGACACCTTAATCAGCCCCAGCATTTT

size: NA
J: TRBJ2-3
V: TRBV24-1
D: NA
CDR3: CATSDPAATDTQYF
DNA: TGTGCCACCAGTGACCCCGCGGCCACAGATACGCAGTATTTT

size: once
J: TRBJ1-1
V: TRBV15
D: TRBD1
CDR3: CATSRVGGTAEAFF
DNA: TGTGCCACCAGCAGAGTAGGAGGGACAGCTGAAGCTTTCTTT

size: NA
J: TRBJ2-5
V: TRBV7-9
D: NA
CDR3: CASSLAGNQETQYF
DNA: TGTGCCAGCAGCTTAGCAGGGAATCAAGAGACCCAGTACTTC

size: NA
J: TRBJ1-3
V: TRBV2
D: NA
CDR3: CASSVSHPSGNTIYF
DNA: TGTGCCAGCAGTGTTTCGCACCCCTCTGGAAACACCATATATTTT

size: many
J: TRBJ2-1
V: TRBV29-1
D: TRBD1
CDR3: CSVPHGTGSYEQFF
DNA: TGCAGCGTTCCCCACGGGACAGGGTCGTATGAGCAGTTCTTC

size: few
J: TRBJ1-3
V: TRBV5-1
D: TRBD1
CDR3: CASSLEPGTGAGNTIYF
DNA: TGCGCCAGCAGCTTGGAACCCGGGACAGGGGCTGGAAACACCATATATTTT

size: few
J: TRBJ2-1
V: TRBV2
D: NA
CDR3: CASVVGGFSYNEQFF
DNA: TGTGCCAGTGTGGTGGGGGGCTTCTCCTACAATGAGCAGTTCTTC

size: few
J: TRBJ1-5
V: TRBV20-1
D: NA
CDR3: CSAREADGYSNQPQHF
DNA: TGCAGTGCTAGAGAAGCGGACGGCTATAGCAATCAGCCCCAGCATTTT

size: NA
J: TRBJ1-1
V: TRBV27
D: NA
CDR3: CASGSGTEAFF
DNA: TGTGCCAGCGGGTCCGGGACTGAAGCTTTCTTT

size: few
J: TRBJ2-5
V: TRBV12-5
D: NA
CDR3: CASGLGIQETQYF
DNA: TGTGCTAGTGGTTTGGGCATCCAAGAGACCCAGTACTTC

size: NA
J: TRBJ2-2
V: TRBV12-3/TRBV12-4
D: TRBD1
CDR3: CASNRDRGAGTGELFF
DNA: TGTGCCAGCAACCGGGACAGGGGCGCAGGAACCGGGGAGCTGTTTTTT

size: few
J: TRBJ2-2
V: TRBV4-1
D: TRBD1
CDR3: CASSPGTGNTGELFF
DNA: TGCGCCAGCAGCCCCGGGACAGGGAACACCGGGGAGCTGTTTTTT

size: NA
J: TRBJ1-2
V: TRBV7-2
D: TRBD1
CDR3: CASSPGTGYGYTF
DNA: TGTGCCAGCAGCCCAGGGACAGGTTATGGCTACACCTTC

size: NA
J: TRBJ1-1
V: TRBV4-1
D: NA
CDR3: CASSQERTVRNTEAFF
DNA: TGCGCCAGCAGCCAAGAGAGGACAGTGAGGAACACTGAAGCTTTCTTT

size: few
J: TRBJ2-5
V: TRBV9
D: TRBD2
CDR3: CASSFTGGPQETQYF
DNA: TGTGCCAGCAGCTTCACGGGGGGGCCACAAGAGACCCAGTACTTC

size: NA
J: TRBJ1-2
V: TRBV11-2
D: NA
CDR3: CASSLEEGIYGYTF
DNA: TGTGCCAGCAGCTTAGAGGAGGGGATCTATGGCTACACCTTC

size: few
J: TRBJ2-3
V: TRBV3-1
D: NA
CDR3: CASSHLSQDTQYF
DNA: TGTGCCAGCAGCCACCTTAGCCAAGATACGCAGTATTTT

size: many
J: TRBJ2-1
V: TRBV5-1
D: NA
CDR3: CASSLALSVNYNEQFF
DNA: TGCGCCAGCAGCTTGGCCCTTAGCGTCAACTACAATGAGCAGTTCTTC

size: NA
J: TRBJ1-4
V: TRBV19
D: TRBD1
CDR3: CASTGADYSATNEKLFF
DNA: TGTGCCAGCACAGGGGCTGATTACAGTGCAACTAATGAAAAACTGTTTTTT

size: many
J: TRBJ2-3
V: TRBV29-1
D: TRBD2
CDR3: CSVEGTSGRTDTQYF
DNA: TGCAGCGTTGAAGGGACTAGCGGGCGAACAGATACGCAGTATTTT

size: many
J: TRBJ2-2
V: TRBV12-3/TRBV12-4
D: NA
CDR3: CATHPGTVNTGELFF
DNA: TGTGCCACTCATCCCGGGACGGTTAACACCGGGGAGCTGTTTTTT

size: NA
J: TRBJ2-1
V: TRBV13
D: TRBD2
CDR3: CANRAGPGNEQFF
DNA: TGTGCGAACAGAGCGGGGCCGGGGAATGAGCAGTTCTTC

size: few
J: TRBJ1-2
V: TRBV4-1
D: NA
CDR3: CASSQEVGSFGYTF
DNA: TGCGCCAGCAGCCAAGAGGTAGGGTCCTTTGGCTACACCTTC

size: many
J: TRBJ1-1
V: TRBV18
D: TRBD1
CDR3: CASSPLDRASLNTEAFF
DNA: TGTGCCAGCTCACCGCTAGACAGGGCCTCGTTGAACACTGAAGCTTTCTTT

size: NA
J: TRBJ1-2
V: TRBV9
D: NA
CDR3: CASRSGTTVYGYTF
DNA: TGTGCCAGCCGATCTGGAACGACAGTTTATGGCTACACCTTC

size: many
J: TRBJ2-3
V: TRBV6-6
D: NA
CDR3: CASSYSPSEAADTQYF
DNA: TGTGCCAGCAGTTACTCCCCTAGCGAGGCCGCAGATACGCAGTATTTT

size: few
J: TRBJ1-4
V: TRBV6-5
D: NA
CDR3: CASSKTGPVTNEKLFF
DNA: TGTGCCAGCAGCAAAACAGGGCCGGTAACTAATGAAAAACTGTTTTTT

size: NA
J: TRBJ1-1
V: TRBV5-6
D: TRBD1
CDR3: CASSPYQTGANTEAFF
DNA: TGTGCCAGCAGCCCGTATCAGACAGGGGCCAACACTGAAGCTTTCTTT

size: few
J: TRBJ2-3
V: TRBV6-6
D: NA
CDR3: CASSYSPDTDTQYF
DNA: TGTGCCAGCAGTTACTCGCCAGACACAGATACGCAGTATTTT

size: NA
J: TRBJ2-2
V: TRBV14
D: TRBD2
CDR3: CASSQTLAGGLNTGELFF
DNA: TGTGCCAGCAGCCAAACCCTAGCGGGGGGTTTAAACACCGGGGAGCTGTTTTTT